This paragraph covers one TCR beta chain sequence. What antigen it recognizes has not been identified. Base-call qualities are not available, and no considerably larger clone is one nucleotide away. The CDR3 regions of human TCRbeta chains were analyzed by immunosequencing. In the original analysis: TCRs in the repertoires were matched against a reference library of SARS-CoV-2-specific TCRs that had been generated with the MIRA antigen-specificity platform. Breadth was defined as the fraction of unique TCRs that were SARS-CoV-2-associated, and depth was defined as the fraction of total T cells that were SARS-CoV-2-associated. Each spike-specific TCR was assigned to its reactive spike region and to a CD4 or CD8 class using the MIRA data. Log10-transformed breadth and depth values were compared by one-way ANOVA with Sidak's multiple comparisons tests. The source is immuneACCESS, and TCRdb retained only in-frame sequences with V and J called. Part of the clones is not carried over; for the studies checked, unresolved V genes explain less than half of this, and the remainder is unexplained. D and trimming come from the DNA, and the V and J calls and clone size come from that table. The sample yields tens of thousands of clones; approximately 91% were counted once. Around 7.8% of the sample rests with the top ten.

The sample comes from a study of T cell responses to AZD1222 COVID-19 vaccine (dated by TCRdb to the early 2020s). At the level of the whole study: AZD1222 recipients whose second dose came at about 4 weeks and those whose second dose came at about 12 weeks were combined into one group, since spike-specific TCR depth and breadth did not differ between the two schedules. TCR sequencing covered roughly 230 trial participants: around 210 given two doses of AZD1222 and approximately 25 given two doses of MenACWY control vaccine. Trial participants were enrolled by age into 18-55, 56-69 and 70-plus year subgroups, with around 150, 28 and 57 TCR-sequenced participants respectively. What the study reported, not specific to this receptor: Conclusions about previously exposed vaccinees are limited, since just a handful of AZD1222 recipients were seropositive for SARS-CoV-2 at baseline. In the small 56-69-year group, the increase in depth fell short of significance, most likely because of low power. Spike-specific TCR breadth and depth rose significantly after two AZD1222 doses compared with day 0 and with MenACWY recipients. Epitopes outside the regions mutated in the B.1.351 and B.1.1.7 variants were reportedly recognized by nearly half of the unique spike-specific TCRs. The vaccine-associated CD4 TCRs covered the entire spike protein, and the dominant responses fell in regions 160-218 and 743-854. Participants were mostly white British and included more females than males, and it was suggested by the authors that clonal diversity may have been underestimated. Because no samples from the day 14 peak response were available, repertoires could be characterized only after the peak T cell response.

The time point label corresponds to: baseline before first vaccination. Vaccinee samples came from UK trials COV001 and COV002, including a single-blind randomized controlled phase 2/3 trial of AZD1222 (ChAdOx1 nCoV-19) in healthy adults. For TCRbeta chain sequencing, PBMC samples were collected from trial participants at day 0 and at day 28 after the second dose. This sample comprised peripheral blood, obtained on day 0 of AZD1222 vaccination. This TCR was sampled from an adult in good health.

At the DNA level, the sequence is TGTGCCAGCAGCAGCCCGGGGGGCAGCTATGGCTACACCTTC. It encodes CASSSPGGSYGYTF. The V and J genes are TRBV5-5 and TRBJ1-2, with TRBD1 perhaps the D gene, on 6 matching bases. V is clipped by 4 bases and J by 4 bases, and the sequence between their germline boundaries is 14 bases long. Based on the germline V gene (reference sequence), the CDR1 and CDR2 sequences are SGHKS and YYEKEE. Counted from cysteine to phenylalanine, this CDR3 has 14 amino acids. This entry keeps only the CDR3 DNA: 42 bases, framed from base 1.